This T cell receptor beta chain was documented in a study of post-analysis software for immune sequencing data. Points from the study as a whole: With TRBV5-6, TRBV5-1 and TRBV20-1 included, five TRBV segments were more frequent in patients than in controls.

To note about this clonotype: What it recognizes is unknown.

Sequencing libraries made from TCR beta cDNA carried unique molecular identifiers. T cells, about 0.95 to 11 million of them, yielded approximately 530,000 cDNA molecules. From the PCR reads, TCRdb called clonotypes with MiXCR, one entry per CDR3 protein. The sample consists of approximately 630,000 distinct CDR3 sequences, around 64% of them appearing once. This CDR3 region has 12 residues. CDR1 and CDR2 (germline): SGHAT, FQNNGV. V was shortened by 5 bases and J by 5 bases, with 9 bases between the two germline ends. This receptor was taken from a girl aged 2 to 10 with multiple sclerosis. Sequenced sample: blood. The chain has TRBV11-2 and TRBJ1-2; no reliable D call. CDR3 nucleotides: TGTGCCAGCAGCATCTCGGGATATGGCTACACCTTC. Encoded protein: CASSISGYGYTF. Looking up the rest from reference TRBV11-2 and TRBJ1-2 gives the full variable domain: EAGVAQSPRYKIIEKRQSVAFWCNPISGHATLYWYQQILGQGPKLLIQFQNNGVVDDSQLPKDRFSAERLKGVDSTLKIQPAKLEDSAVYLCASSISGYGYTFGSGTRLTVV.